These 29 T cell receptor beta chains were sequenced from one sample in a study of high-grade serous ovarian cancer treatment subgroups. Tumor samples were taken before definitive surgery or chemotherapy. TCRdb's table, derived via immunoSEQ multiplex PCR, lists solely in-frame clones and lacks some. The sample records thousands of clones, 70% to 75% being singletons. The sequenced sample was tumor tissue. All receptors derive from a human donor with high-grade serous ovarian cancer.

V is TRBV7-8 and J is TRBJ1-2; D is undetermined. The CDR3 contains 15 residues. Germline CDR1 is SGHVS and CDR2 is FQNEAQ. V was cut by 1 base and J by 7 bases, with 16 bases left in between. CDR3 DNA: TGTGCCAGCAGCTTAGACGGGGTGGCGGGAACTGGCTACACCTTC. Translation: CASSLDGVAGTGYTF.

The chain uses TRBV27 and TRBJ1-2; maybe TRBD1 (6 bases). With 5 bases removed from V and 10 bases from J, the gap between germline ends came to 20 bases. Germline CDR1 reads MNHEY; CDR2 reads SMNVEV (reference sequence). This CDR3 is 14 amino acids long. The CDR3 DNA reads as TGTGCCAGCAGTCCCTATCAGAATACAGGGACCTACACCTTC. Residues: CASSPYQNTGTYTF.

To note about this clone: Other DNA sequences within the sample encode an identical CDR3. The chain couples TRBV28 to TRBJ1-4; 9 nucleotides align to TRBD1. The CDR3 runs 14 residues. V trimming: 5 bases; J trimming: 7 bases; junction bases outside the gene matches: 5. Per germline, CDR1 MDHEN and CDR2 SYDVKM. Here the CDR3 DNA reads TGTGCCAGCAGTCGGGGACAGGGTCGTGAAAAACTGTTTTTT. Its protein product is CASSRGQGREKLFF.

The chain is built from TRBV12-5 and TRBJ2-1; 13 bases match TRBD2. The CDR3 contains 18 residues. Germline CDR1 is LGHNT and CDR2 is FRNRAP. J was trimmed by 10 bases and V by 0 bases; bases with no gene match: 12. Here the CDR3 reads CASGLVEDGTSGIKEQFF. CDR3 nucleotide sequence: TGTGCTAGTGGTTTGGTCGAAGATGGGACTAGCGGGATCAAGGAGCAGTTCTTC.

The chain has TRBV9 and TRBJ2-3, with 12 bases fitting TRBD2. With 0 bases clipped from V and 5 bases from J, the junction kept 7 bases outside the gene matches. The V gene's germline CDR1 is SGDLS and CDR2 YYNGEE. The CDR3 totals 17 residues. The CDR3 nucleotides are TGTGCCAGCAGCGTAGCTTCCCTAGCGGGAGGGGTAGATACGCAGTATTTT. It is translated as CASSVASLAGGVDTQYF.

The chain links TRBV5-6 to TRBJ2-1, with a possible D match to TRBD2 (6 bases). Trimming cost V 7 bases and J 1 base, with 12 bases left between them. The CDR3 runs 14 residues. Per the germline V gene, CDR1 is SGHDT and CDR2 is YYEEEE. CDR3 in DNA: TGTGCCAGCGCGCCGGGAGCGTCCTACAATGAGCAGTTCTTC. The encoded protein is CASAPGASYNEQFF. Supplemented by reference TRBV5-6 and TRBJ2-1, the full variable domain reads DAGVTQSPTHLIKTRGQQVTLRCSPKSGHDTVSWYQQALGQGPQFIFQYYEEEERQRGNFPDRFSGHQFPNYSSELNVNALLLGDSALYLCASAPGASYNEQFFGPGTRLTVL.

The J gene is TRBJ2-7, the V gene TRBV7-8; D might be TRBD1 (6 bases). The CDR3 has 15 amino acids. CDR1 and CDR2 (germline): SGHVS, FQNEAQ. V lost 2 bases and J lost 5, with 16 bases in between. The CDR3, as DNA: TGTGCCAGCAGCTTATTACAGGGTCCGGTCCACGAGCAGTACTTC. Amino acid sequence: CASSLLQGPVHEQYF.

The CDR3 DNA sequence: TGTGCCTGGAGTGCCGGACTAGCGCGGGAAGAGCAGTACTTC. It is translated as CAWSAGLAREEQYF. The chain recombines TRBV30 with TRBJ2-7, with 9 bases lining up with TRBD2. Germline loops: CDR1 GTSNPN, CDR2 SVGIG (reference sequence). V lost 1 base, J lost 7 bases, and 8 bases stayed unmatched. The CDR3 runs to 14 residues.

The J gene is TRBJ2-1, the V gene TRBV11-2, with D unresolved. The CDR3 spans 15 residues. Germline CDR1 reads SGHAT; CDR2 reads FQNNGV. Trimming removed 0 bases at V and 0 bases at J, with 6 bases between. Here the CDR3 reads CASSLEVSSYNEQFF. The DNA for the CDR3 is TGTGCCAGCAGCTTAGAGGTAAGCTCCTACAATGAGCAGTTCTTC. Full variable domain (outside the CDR3, taken from reference TRBV11-2 and TRBJ2-1): EAGVAQSPRYKIIEKRQSVAFWCNPISGHATLYWYQQILGQGPKLLIQFQNNGVVDDSQLPKDRFSAERLKGVDSTLKIQPAKLEDSAVYLCASSLEVSSYNEQFFGPGTRLTVL.

This clone was recorded a few times. The chain recombines TRBV15 with TRBJ1-1; perhaps TRBD1 as D (6 bases). Trimming took 3 bases from V and 1 from J, leaving 6 bases between them. The CDR3 has 13 amino acids. Per germline, CDR1 LNHNV and CDR2 YYDKDF (reference sequence). This CDR3 is CATSRGQNTEAFF. The CDR3 DNA follows: TGTGCCACCAGCAGGGGACAGAACACTGAAGCTTTCTTT.

The chain is built from TRBV30 and TRBJ2-7; D is perhaps TRBD1 (6 bases). The CDR3 is 13 residues long. V shed 2 bases and J shed 2 bases, with 10 bases lying between them. Germline V CDR1 and CDR2: GTSNPN, SVGIG (reference sequence). The CDR3 coding sequence is TGTGCCTGGAGTACGGCAGGGGCCTACGAGCAGTACTTC. Protein sequence: CAWSTAGAYEQYF.

This clone has more than one count but fewer than ten. This chain connects TRBV2 to TRBJ2-1; unclear D gene. From germline, CDR1 is SNHLY and CDR2 FYNNEI. Trimming took 5 bases from V and 8 from J, leaving 16 bases between them. This CDR3 has 14 residues. The CDR3 here is CASSLTSSSDEQFF. The CDR3 nucleotides read TGTGCCAGCAGTCTCACAAGCAGTTCCGATGAGCAGTTCTTC.

In its sample, this clone was seen a few times. V gene TRBV11-2 combines with J gene TRBJ1-5, with D possibly matching TRBD1 (6 bases). The V gene's germline CDR1 is SGHAT and CDR2 FQNNGV. The CDR3 contains 16 residues. Trimming removed 3 bases at V and 0 bases at J, with 12 bases between. The CDR3 DNA reads as TGTGCCAGCAGCTTCAGGGGACAACATAGCAATCAGCCCCAGCATTTT. Amino acid sequence: CASSFRGQHSNQPQHF.

The chain carries TRBV6-6 and TRBJ2-7, with 10 nucleotides matching TRBD2. Trimming took 0 bases from V and 11 from J; bases not matched to a gene: 7. CDR3 length equals 14 residues. Germline-derived CDR1 and CDR2 are MNHNY and SVGAGI (reference sequence). CDR3 protein: CASSYSASGSKKYF. The CDR3 DNA reads TGTGCCAGCAGTTACTCGGCTAGCGGGAGTAAGAAGTACTTC.

The chain has TRBV7-9 and TRBJ2-5; 7 bases align to TRBD2. The DNA end favors TRBJ2-7, so the J call may be wrong. Looked up from germline, CDR1 is SEHNR and CDR2 is FQNEAQ (reference sequence). This CDR3 spans 14 amino acids. This CDR3 is CASSLGGSTHEQYF. CDR3 in DNA: TGTGCCAGCAGCTTAGGCGGGAGTACCCACGAGCAGTACTTC.

In this sample, this clone turned up once. This rearrangement joins TRBV5-1 to TRBJ1-3, with D perhaps TRBD1 (6 bases). The CDR3 consists of 16 residues. V was shortened by 0 bases and J by 0 bases, with 10 bases between the two germline ends. CDR1 and CDR2 from the germline V gene are SGHRS and YFSETQ. CDR3 nucleotides: TGCGCCAGCAGCTTGGTCGGGACAAGCTCTGGAAACACCATATATTTT. This codes for CASSLVGTSSGNTIYF.

This chain links TRBV7-2 with TRBJ2-1, with 7 bases lining up with TRBD2. CDR3 size: 18 residues. CDR1 and CDR2 from the germline V gene are SGHTA and FQGNSA. J was trimmed by 3 bases and V by 1 base; bases with no gene match: 12. The DNA of the CDR3 is TGTGCCAGCAGCTTAGGTGCTCCGGGACTACACCACTACAATGAGCAGTTCTTC. It translates to CASSLGAPGLHHYNEQFF.

This clone was counted once. This chain uses TRBV7-9 with TRBJ2-2; D is perhaps TRBD2 (5 bases). CDR3 length: 14 amino acids. Trimming shortened V by 5 bases and J by 6 bases, and 13 bases separated the two germline ends. The germline V gene encodes CDR1 SEHNR and CDR2 FQNEAQ (reference sequence). This CDR3 reads CASSGTSRSGELFF. CDR3 coding DNA: TGTGCCAGCAGCGGCACTAGTAGGTCCGGGGAGCTGTTTTTT.

The rearrangement joins TRBV7-2 to TRBJ1-1, with D hard to call. The CDR3 extends over 13 amino acids. Trimming took 2 bases from V and 1 from J, leaving 5 bases between them. CDR1 is SGHTA and CDR2 is FQGNSA in the germline V gene. CDR3 residues: CASSLTRNTEAFF. DNA for the CDR3: TGTGCCAGCAGCTTAACGCGGAACACTGAAGCTTTCTTT.

This rearrangement joins TRBV5-6 to TRBJ1-5, with no clear D. CDR1 is SGHDT, CDR2 YYEEEE, per germline. V lost 4 bases, J lost 1 base, and 9 bases lay in between. CDR3 length: 14 amino acids. CDR3 nucleotides: TGTGCCAGCAGCCGGTCTTACAGCAATCAGCCCCAGCATTTT. It translates to CASSRSYSNQPQHF.

The chain recombines TRBV2 with TRBJ2-2; 8 bases fit TRBD2. This CDR3 contains 16 residues. Germline lookup yields CDR1 SNHLY and CDR2 FYNNEI. Germline trimming cut 6 bases from V and 1 base from J; bases unmatched to any gene: 7. CDR3 coding DNA: TGTGCCAGCAGAACACGGGGGGGACAGAACACCGGGGAGCTGTTTTTT. As protein: CASRTRGGQNTGELFF.

The J gene is TRBJ1-1, the V gene TRBV5-1; the D is unclear. Germline loops: CDR1 SGHRS, CDR2 YFSETQ. The CDR3 consists of 13 residues. V was cut by 4 bases and J by 1 base, with 8 bases left in between. CDR3 sequence reads: CASSPNGNTEAFF. CDR3 DNA sequence: TGCGCCAGCAGCCCAAACGGGAACACTGAAGCTTTCTTT.

J is TRBJ1-1 and V is TRBV11-3; D may be TRBD1 (5 bases). The V end was cut by 3 bases, the J end by 4 bases, with 9 bases between. Germline assignment: CDR1 SGHNT and CDR2 YENEEA. The CDR3 covers 13 residues. CDR3 sequence reads: CASSLGGTTEAFF. The CDR3 DNA reads TGTGCCAGCAGCTTGGGGGGGACCACTGAAGCTTTCTTT. The whole variable domain, filled in from reference TRBV11-3 and TRBJ1-1, reads EAGVVQSPRYKIIEKKQPVAFWCNPISGHNTLYWYLQNLGQGPELLIRYENEEAVDDSQLPKDRFSAERLKGVDSTLKIQPAELGDSAVYLCASSLGGTTEAFFGQGTRLTVV.

The rearrangement links TRBV30 to TRBJ1-1; no reliable D call. Trimming removed 4 bases from V and 2 bases from J, with 17 bases in between. This CDR3 comprises 15 residues. Germline values: CDR1 GTSNPN, CDR2 SVGIG (reference sequence). This CDR3 reads CAWTISYNLNTEAFF. CDR3 sequence (DNA): TGTGCCTGGACTATCAGTTACAACCTTAACACTGAAGCTTTCTTT.

The rearrangement uses TRBV7-2 and TRBJ1-1; 7 nucleotides match TRBD1. With 4 bases clipped from V and 2 bases from J, the junction kept 7 bases outside the gene matches. This CDR3 has 15 amino acids. From germline, CDR1 is SGHTA and CDR2 FQGNSA. CDR3 DNA sequence: TGTGCCAGCAGCTCAGGACAGGCGTACAACACTGAAGCTTTCTTT. Encoded protein: CASSSGQAYNTEAFF. Full variable domain (outside the CDR3, taken from reference TRBV7-2 and TRBJ1-1): GAGVSQSPSNKVTEKGKDVELRCDPISGHTALYWYRQSLGQGLEFLIYFQGNSAPDKSGLPSDRFSAERTGGSVSTLTIQRTQQEDSAVYLCASSSGQAYNTEAFFGQGTRLTVV.

The V call is TRBV7-6, the J call TRBJ2-5; possible D gene TRBD2, 5 bases. V was cut by 1 base and J by 5 bases, with 11 bases left in between. Germline V gene data show CDR1 as SGHVS and CDR2 as FNYEAQ. CDR3 length: 14 residues. CDR3 DNA sequence: TGTGCCAGCAGCTTAGGGACTGCCAGGGAGACCCAGTACTTC. Translation: CASSLGTARETQYF.

The chain carries TRBV13 and TRBJ2-5, with 7 bases that match TRBD2. Germline V gene data show CDR1 as PRHDT and CDR2 as FYEKMQ (reference sequence). The ends lost 0 bases at V and 2 bases at J; junction bases unmatched: 0. The CDR3 length is 14 residues. CDR3 amino acids: CASSLGGRQETQYF. CDR3 nucleotides: TGTGCCAGCAGCTTAGGCGGGAGGCAAGAGACCCAGTACTTC.

The chain recombines TRBV4-2 with TRBJ2-1; D remains unclear. Germline V gene sequence: CDR1 LGHNA, CDR2 YNFKEQ. This CDR3 has 12 residues. The ends were cut back, 0 bases at V and 8 bases at J, with 5 bases in the middle. CDR3: CASSQDAYEQFF. The CDR3 DNA is TGTGCCAGCAGCCAAGATGCGTATGAGCAGTTCTTC.

This chain joins TRBV25-1 and TRBJ1-1, with TRBD1 matching over 7 bases. The CDR3 extends over 15 amino acids. Germline-derived CDR1 and CDR2 are MGHDK and SYGVNS. After removal of 3 bases from V and 6 bases from J, the junction contained 10 bases not matched to a gene. The CDR3 coding sequence is TGTGCCAGCAGTGATTCACAGGGGCTGGGGGCTGAAGCTTTCTTT. Its translation is CASSDSQGLGAEAFF.